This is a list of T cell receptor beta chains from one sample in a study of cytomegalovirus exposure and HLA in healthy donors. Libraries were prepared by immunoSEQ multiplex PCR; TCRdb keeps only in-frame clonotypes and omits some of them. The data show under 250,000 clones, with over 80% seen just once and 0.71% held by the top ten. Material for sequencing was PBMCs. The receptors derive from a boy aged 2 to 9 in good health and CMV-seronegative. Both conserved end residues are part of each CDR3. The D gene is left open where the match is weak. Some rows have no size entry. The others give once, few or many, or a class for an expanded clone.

CDR3aa: CASKRGALSFQPQHF
CDR3nt: TGTGCCAGTAAGCGGGGGGCGTTATCCTTTCAGCCCCAGCATTTT
abundance: NA
v_gene: TRBV19
j_gene: TRBJ1-5
d_gene: NA

CDR3aa: CASSFLERGGTNNEQFF
CDR3nt: TGTGCCAGCAGTTTCTTAGAGCGGGGGGGTACCAACAATGAGCAGTTCTTC
abundance: NA
v_gene: TRBV27
j_gene: TRBJ2-1
d_gene: TRBD2

CDR3aa: CASSLGSRWQPQHF
CDR3nt: TGTGCCAGCAGCTTAGGTTCCAGGTGGCAGCCCCAGCATTTT
abundance: NA
v_gene: TRBV7-9
j_gene: TRBJ1-5
d_gene: NA

CDR3aa: CASSLVGGPNEKLFF
CDR3nt: TGTGCCAGCAGCTTGGTAGGGGGACCTAATGAAAAACTGTTTTTT
abundance: few
v_gene: TRBV5-5
j_gene: TRBJ1-4
d_gene: NA

CDR3aa: CASSDTGRREKLFF
CDR3nt: TGTGCCAGCAGTGACACAGGGCGCCGTGAAAAACTGTTTTTT
abundance: few
v_gene: TRBV6-1
j_gene: TRBJ1-4
d_gene: NA

CDR3aa: CASSPKPAGHNNEQFF
CDR3nt: TGTGCCAGCAGCCCCAAACCGGCGGGTCACAACAATGAGCAGTTCTTC
abundance: NA
v_gene: TRBV11-2
j_gene: TRBJ2-1
d_gene: NA

CDR3aa: CASRGTSGYNEQFF
CDR3nt: TGTGCCAGCAGGGGGACTAGCGGCTACAATGAGCAGTTCTTC
abundance: NA
v_gene: TRBV2
j_gene: TRBJ2-1
d_gene: TRBD2

CDR3aa: CASSPRPGTGIGSYNEQFF
CDR3nt: TGTGCCAGCAGCCCCCGTCCCGGGACAGGGATCGGCTCCTACAATGAGCAGTTCTTC
abundance: once
v_gene: TRBV9
j_gene: TRBJ2-1
d_gene: TRBD1

CDR3aa: CASEGERNTIYF
CDR3nt: TGTGCCAGCGAGGGGGAGAGAAACACCATATATTTT
abundance: once
v_gene: TRBV9
j_gene: TRBJ1-3
d_gene: NA

CDR3aa: CASSLGTAGQPQHF
CDR3nt: TGTGCCAGCAGTTTAGGGACAGCGGGTCAGCCCCAGCATTTT
abundance: NA
v_gene: TRBV27
j_gene: TRBJ1-5
d_gene: TRBD1

CDR3aa: CASSPRGQAPSNYEQYF
CDR3nt: TGCGCCAGCAGCCCCCGCGGGCAGGCTCCCTCAAACTACGAGCAGTACTTC
abundance: NA
v_gene: TRBV4-1
j_gene: TRBJ2-7
d_gene: NA

CDR3aa: CASSKTGGNQPQHF
CDR3nt: TGTGCCAGCAGTAAGACAGGGGGCAATCAGCCCCAGCATTTT
abundance: once
v_gene: TRBV2
j_gene: TRBJ1-5
d_gene: TRBD1

CDR3aa: CASSGLTGGGEKLFF
CDR3nt: TGTGCCAGTAGTGGTTTGACAGGGGGTGGCGAAAAACTGTTTTTT
abundance: NA
v_gene: TRBV19
j_gene: TRBJ1-4
d_gene: TRBD1

CDR3aa: CASSFLNPVGANVLTF
CDR3nt: TGCGCCAGCAGCTTCCTAAACCCGGTTGGGGCCAACGTCCTGACTTTC
abundance: NA
v_gene: TRBV5-1
j_gene: TRBJ2-6
d_gene: NA

CDR3aa: CAWRSQGASYEQYF
CDR3nt: TGTGCCTGGAGATCACAGGGCGCTTCCTACGAGCAGTACTTC
abundance: once
v_gene: TRBV30
j_gene: TRBJ2-7
d_gene: NA

CDR3aa: CASAGLAGGNEQFF
CDR3nt: TGTGCCAGCGCCGGGCTAGCGGGGGGGAATGAGCAGTTCTTC
abundance: once
v_gene: TRBV2
j_gene: TRBJ2-1
d_gene: TRBD2

CDR3aa: CASSGPPIESNQPQHF
CDR3nt: TGTGCCAGCAGTGGCCCCCCGATCGAGAGCAATCAGCCCCAGCATTTT
abundance: NA
v_gene: TRBV2
j_gene: TRBJ1-5
d_gene: NA

CDR3aa: CASFPGTGARNSPLHF
CDR3nt: TGTGCCAGCTTCCCCGGGACAGGGGCTCGGAATTCACCCCTCCACTTT
abundance: NA
v_gene: TRBV6-6
j_gene: TRBJ1-6
d_gene: TRBD1

CDR3aa: CASSLASGPPYEQYF
CDR3nt: TGCGCCAGCAGCTTGGCCTCAGGGCCTCCCTACGAGCAGTACTTC
abundance: NA
v_gene: TRBV5-1
j_gene: TRBJ2-7
d_gene: NA

CDR3aa: CASSILNTIYF
CDR3nt: TGTGCCAGTAGTATACTTAACACCATATATTTT
abundance: NA
v_gene: TRBV19
j_gene: TRBJ1-3
d_gene: NA

CDR3aa: CATSRVAGANNEQFF
CDR3nt: TGTGCCACCAGCAGAGTAGCGGGAGCCAACAATGAGCAGTTCTTC
abundance: NA
v_gene: TRBV15
j_gene: TRBJ2-1
d_gene: TRBD2

CDR3aa: CASSLKTSTDTQYF
CDR3nt: TGTGCCAGCAGCTTAAAGACTAGCACAGATACGCAGTATTTT
abundance: NA
v_gene: TRBV5-4
j_gene: TRBJ2-3
d_gene: NA

CDR3aa: CASSVKLSAGTDYGYTF
CDR3nt: TGTGCCAGCAGCGTCAAATTATCGGCGGGGACGGACTATGGCTACACCTTC
abundance: NA
v_gene: TRBV9
j_gene: TRBJ1-2
d_gene: NA

CDR3aa: CASSQVYSAGDVWLGNEQFF
CDR3nt: TGTGCCAGCAGCCAAGTCTACTCGGCGGGAGATGTCTGGTTGGGTAATGAGCAGTTCTTC
abundance: NA
v_gene: TRBV4-2
j_gene: TRBJ2-1
d_gene: TRBD2

CDR3aa: CASSLSGGPYEQYF
CDR3nt: TGTGCCAGCAGCCTCTCCGGCGGGCCGTACGAGCAGTACTTC
abundance: NA
v_gene: TRBV27
j_gene: TRBJ2-7
d_gene: NA